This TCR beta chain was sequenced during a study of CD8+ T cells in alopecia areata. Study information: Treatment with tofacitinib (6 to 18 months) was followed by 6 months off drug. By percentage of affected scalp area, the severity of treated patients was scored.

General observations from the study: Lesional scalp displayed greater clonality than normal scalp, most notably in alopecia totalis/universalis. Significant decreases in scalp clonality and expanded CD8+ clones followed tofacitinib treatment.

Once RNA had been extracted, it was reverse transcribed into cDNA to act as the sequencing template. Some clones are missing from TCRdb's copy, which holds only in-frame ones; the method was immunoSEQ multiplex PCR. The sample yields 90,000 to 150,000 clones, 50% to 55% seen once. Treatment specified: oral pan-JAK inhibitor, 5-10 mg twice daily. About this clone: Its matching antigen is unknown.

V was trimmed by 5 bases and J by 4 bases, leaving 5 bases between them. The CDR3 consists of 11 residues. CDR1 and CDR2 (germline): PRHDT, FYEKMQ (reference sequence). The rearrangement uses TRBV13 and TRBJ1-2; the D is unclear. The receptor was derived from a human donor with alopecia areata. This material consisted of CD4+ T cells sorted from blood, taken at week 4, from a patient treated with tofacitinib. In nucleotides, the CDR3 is TGTGCCAGCAGCCTGTTCTATGGCTACACCTTC. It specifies CASSLFYGYTF. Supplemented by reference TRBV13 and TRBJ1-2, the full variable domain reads AAGVIQSPRHLIKEKRETATLKCYPIPRHDTVYWYQQGPGQDPQFLISFYEKMQSDKGSIPDRFSAQQFSDYHSELNMSSLELGDSALYFCASSLFYGYTFGSGTRLTVV.